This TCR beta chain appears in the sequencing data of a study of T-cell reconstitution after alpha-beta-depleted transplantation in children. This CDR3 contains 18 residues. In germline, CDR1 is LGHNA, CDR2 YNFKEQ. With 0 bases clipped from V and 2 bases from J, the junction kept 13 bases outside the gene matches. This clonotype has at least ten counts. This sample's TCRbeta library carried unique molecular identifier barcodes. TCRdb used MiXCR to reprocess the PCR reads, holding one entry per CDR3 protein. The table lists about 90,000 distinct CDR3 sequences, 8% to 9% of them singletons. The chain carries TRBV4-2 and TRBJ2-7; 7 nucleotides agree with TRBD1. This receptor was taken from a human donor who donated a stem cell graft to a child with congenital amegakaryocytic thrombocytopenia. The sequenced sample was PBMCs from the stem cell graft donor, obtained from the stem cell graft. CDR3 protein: CASSQDWDSSLNPYEQYF. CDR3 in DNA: TGTGCCAGCAGCCAAGACTGGGACAGCTCTCTAAACCCCTACGAGCAGTACTTC.